This TCR beta chain derives from a study of CD4 T cells in relation to SARS-CoV-2 and coronaviruses. Study information: ViraFEST: approximately 10-day antigen culture of PBMCs, then TCR beta CDR3 sequencing. Study findings and constraints: The cross-reactivity analysis covered only spike protein, not other viral proteins.

Points on this clone: What it binds is unknown.

This CDR3 has 13 residues. Germline CDR1 MNHNS, CDR2 SASEGT. The ends were cut back, 2 bases at V and 5 bases at J, with 6 bases in the middle. Repertoires were generated with immunoSEQ multiplex PCR, while TCRdb's copy carries only in-frame clones and drops some. The table includes roughly 29,000 clones, about 73% detected once. CD4+ T cells from unexposed donors were obtained before the COVID-19 pandemic (2011-2018). Isolation of CD4+ T cells took place after about eleven days in culture. Testing used SARS-CoV-2 S/N and four cold-coronavirus spikes on unexposed-donor CD4+ T cells, cells permitting. PBMCs were plated at about 2 million per well in IL-2-containing medium.

This clonotype was sampled from a human donor in good health. The sample taken for sequencing was CD4+ T cells from PBMCs, cultured in vitro. This chain uses TRBV6-1 with TRBJ2-2; D call uncertain. CDR3 residues: CASSESGTGELFF. In nucleotides, the CDR3 is TGTGCCAGCAGTGAATCCGGGACCGGGGAGCTGTTTTTT.